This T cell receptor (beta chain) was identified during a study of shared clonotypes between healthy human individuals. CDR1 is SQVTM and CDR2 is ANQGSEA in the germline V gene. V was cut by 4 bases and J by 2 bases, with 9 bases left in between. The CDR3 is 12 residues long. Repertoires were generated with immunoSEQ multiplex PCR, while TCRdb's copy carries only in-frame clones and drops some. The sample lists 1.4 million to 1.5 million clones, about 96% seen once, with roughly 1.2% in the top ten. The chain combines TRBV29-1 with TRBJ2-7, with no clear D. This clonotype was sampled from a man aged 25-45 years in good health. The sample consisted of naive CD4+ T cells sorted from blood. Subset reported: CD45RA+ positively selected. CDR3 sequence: CSVAASAYEQYF. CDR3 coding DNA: TGCAGCGTTGCCGCGTCAGCCTACGAGCAGTACTTC.